This T cell receptor beta chain was recorded in a study of T-cell memory formation after mild COVID-19. At the level of the study: Across donors, TCR clusters were largely donor specific. Study-wide results and caveats: CD4+ bias marked clones expanding day 15 to 37, unlike balanced contracting clones. Shrinking CD4+ clones resided mostly in CM and EM, and CD8+ ones in EMRA.

TCR alpha and TCR beta cDNA libraries with sample barcodes and UMIs came from 5'RACE using constant-segment primers. TCRdb recomputed calls from the 5' RACE reads with MiXCR, one row per CDR3 protein. The data contain some 150,000 distinct CDR3 sequences, approximately 26% of them seen just once; the ten biggest clones take up around a quarter. In the case of this clonotype: Its antigen is unidentified.

Source material: PBMCs or a T cell subset sorted from them (not recorded which). The TCR comes from an adult woman who had mild COVID-19 (a few samples of this study predate the infection). Cell type and time point are not known.

This CDR3 reads CASSSSLSSVHNEQFF. CDR3 DNA sequence: TGTGCCAGCAGCTCGTCCCTCTCTAGCGTCCACAATGAGCAGTTCTTC. V and J are TRBV5-4 and TRBJ2-1, with D possibly being TRBD2 (6 bases). Germline V lookup: CDR1 SGHNT, CDR2 YYREEE (reference sequence). Deletions cut 3 bases from V and 5 bases from J, with 18 bases between. The CDR3 sequence is 16 residues long.